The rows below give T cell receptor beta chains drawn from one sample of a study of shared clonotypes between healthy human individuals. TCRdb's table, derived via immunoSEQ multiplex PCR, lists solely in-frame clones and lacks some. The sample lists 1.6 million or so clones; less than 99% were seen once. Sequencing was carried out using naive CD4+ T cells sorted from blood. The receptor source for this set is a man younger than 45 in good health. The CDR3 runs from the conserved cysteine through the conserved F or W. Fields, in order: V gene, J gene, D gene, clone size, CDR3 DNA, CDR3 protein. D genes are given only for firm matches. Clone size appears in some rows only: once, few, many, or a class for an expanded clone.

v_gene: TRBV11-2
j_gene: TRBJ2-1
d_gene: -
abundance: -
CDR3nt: TGTGCCAGCAGCTTAACAGTCCCCGCCTACAATGAGCAGTTCTTC
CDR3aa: CASSLTVPAYNEQFF

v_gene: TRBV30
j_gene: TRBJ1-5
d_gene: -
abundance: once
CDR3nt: TGTGCCTGGAGTGCAGCCGGAAAGCCCCAGCATTTT
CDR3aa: CAWSAAGKPQHF

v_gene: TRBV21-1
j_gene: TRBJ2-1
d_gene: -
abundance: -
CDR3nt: TGTGCCAGCAGCAAACATGGACAGGGGTTCAACAATGAGCAGTTCTTC
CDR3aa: CASSKHGQGFNNEQFF

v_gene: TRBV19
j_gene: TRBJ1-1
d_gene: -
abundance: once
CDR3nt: TGTGCCAGTAGTATAAGGGGATTGCACACTGAAGCTTTCTTT
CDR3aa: CASSIRGLHTEAFF

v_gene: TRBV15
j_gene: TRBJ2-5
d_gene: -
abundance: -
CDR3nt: TGTGCCACCAGCAGAGAGGGGAATGGTGGAGAGACCCAGTACTTC
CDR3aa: CATSREGNGGETQYF

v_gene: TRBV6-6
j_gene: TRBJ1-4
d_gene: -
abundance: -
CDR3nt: TGTGCCAGCAGTTCCCCCGACAAAACTAATGAAAAACTGTTTTTT
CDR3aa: CASSSPDKTNEKLFF

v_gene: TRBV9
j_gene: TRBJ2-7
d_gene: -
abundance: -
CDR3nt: TGTGCCAGCAGCGTCGAATGGGACTACGAGCAGTACTTC
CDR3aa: CASSVEWDYEQYF

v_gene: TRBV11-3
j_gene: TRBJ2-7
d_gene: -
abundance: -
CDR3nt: TGTGCCAGCAGCTTAAGGCAGGGAAGCACCTACGAGCAGTACTTC
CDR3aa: CASSLRQGSTYEQYF

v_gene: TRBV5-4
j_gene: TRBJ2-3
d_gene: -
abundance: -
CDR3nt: TGTGCCAGCAGCGGGACAACTAGCACAGATACGCAGTATTTT
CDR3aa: CASSGTTSTDTQYF

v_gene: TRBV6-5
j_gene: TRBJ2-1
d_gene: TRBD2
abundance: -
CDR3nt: TGTGCCAGCAGTTACTGGGGCGGGGGACACAATGAGCAGTTCTTC
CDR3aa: CASSYWGGGHNEQFF

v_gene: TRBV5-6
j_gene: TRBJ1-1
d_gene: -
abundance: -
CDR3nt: TGTGCCAGCAGCTTGCGGGCGGAAGCTTTCTTT
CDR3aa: CASSLRAEAFF

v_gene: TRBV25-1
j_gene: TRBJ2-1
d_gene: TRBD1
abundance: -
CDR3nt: TGTGCCAGCAGTGCGGACAGGGGGCGCGGTCAAGAGCAGTTCTTC
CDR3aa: CASSADRGRGQEQFF

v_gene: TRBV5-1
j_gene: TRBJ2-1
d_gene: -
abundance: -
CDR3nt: TGCGCCAGCAGCTTCGGAACCCACGACAATGAGCAGTTCTTC
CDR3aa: CASSFGTHDNEQFF

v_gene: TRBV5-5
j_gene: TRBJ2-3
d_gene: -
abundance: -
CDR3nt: TGTGCCAGCAGCTTGTTCAATCCGGCTGTGGCAGATACGCAGTATTTT
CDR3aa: CASSLFNPAVADTQYF

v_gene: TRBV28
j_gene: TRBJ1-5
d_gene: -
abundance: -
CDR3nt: TGTGCCAGCAGAGTGGGCTATCAGCCCCAGCATTTT
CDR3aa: CASRVGYQPQHF

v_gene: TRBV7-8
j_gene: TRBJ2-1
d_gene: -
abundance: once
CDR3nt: TGTGCCAGCAGGTTAACAGGGAACAATGAGCAGTTCTTC
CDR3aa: CASRLTGNNEQFF

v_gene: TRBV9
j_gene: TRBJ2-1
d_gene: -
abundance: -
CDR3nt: TGTGCCAGCAGCGTCCTTGGCGTACAATACAATGAGCAGTTCTTC
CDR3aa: CASSVLGVQYNEQFF

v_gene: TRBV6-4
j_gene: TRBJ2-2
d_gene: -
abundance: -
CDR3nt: TGTGCCAGCAGGGGGCCGGGCGTCACCGGGGAGCTGTTTTTT
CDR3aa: CASRGPGVTGELFF

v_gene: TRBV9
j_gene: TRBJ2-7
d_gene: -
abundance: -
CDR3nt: TGTGCCAGCAGCGTAGGGGGGGTTCTGGACCACGAGCAGTACTTC
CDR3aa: CASSVGGVLDHEQYF

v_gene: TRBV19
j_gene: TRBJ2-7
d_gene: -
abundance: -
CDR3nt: TGTGCCAGTAGTATAGGTGCCGGACTCTACGAGCAGTACTTC
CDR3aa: CASSIGAGLYEQYF

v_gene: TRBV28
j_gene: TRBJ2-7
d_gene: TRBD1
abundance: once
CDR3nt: TGTGCCATAATGAGACAGGGACCCTACGAGCAGTACTTC
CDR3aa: CAIMRQGPYEQYF

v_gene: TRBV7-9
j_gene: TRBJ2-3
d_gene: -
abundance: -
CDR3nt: TGTGCCAGCTCCCTTACCGGGGGCACTAGCACAGATACGCAGTATTTT
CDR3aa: CASSLTGGTSTDTQYF

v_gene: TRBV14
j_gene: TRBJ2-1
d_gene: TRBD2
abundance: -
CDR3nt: TGTGCCAGCAGCCAAGATGGAGGGACTAGCGGGCTATGGGGGAGCTCCTACAATGAGCAGTTCTTC
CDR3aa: CASSQDGGTSGLWGSSYNEQFF

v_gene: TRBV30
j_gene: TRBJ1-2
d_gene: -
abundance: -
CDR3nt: TGTGCCTGGAGGAGGGCCCAACGGGGATATGGCTACACCTTC
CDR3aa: CAWRRAQRGYGYTF

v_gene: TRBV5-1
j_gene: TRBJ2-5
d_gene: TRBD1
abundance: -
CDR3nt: TGCGCCAGCGCCCTACCACAGGGGGCAGGGCAAGAGACCCAGTACTTC
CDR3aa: CASALPQGAGQETQYF

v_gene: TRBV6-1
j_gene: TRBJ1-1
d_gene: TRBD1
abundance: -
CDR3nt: TGTGCCAGCAACAGGGGGGGGACTGAAGCTTTCTTT
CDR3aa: CASNRGGTEAFF

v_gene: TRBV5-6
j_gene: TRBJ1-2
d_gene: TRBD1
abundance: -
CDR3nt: TGTGCCAGCAGCGTACAGGGGGCGCACGGCTACACCTTC
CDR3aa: CASSVQGAHGYTF

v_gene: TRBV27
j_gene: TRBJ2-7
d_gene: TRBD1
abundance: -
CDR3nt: TGTGCCAGCACCGGGACAGGAATATCCTACGAGCAGTACTTC
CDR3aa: CASTGTGISYEQYF

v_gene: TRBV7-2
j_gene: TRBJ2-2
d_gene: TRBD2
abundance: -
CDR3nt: TGTGCCAGCAGCGGCGGGAGGCCCGGGGAGCTGTTTTTT
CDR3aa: CASSGGRPGELFF

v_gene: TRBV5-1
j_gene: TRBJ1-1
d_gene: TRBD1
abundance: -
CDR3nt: TGCGCCAGCAGCTCCGAGGGGGCCACTGAAGCTTTCTTT
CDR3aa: CASSSEGATEAFF

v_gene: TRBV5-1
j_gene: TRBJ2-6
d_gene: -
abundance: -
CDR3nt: TGCGCCAGCAGCCCTATGGGCCCTAGCTCTGGGGCCAACGTCCTGACTTTC
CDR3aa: CASSPMGPSSGANVLTF

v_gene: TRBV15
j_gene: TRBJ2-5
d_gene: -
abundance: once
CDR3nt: TGTGCCACCAGCAGAGAGGAGGGCGGAGAGACCCAGTACTTC
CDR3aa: CATSREEGGETQYF

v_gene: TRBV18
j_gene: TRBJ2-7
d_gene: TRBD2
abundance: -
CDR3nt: TGTGCCAGCTCACCCTTGTACGGGAGGAGCTACGAGCAGTACTTC
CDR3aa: CASSPLYGRSYEQYF

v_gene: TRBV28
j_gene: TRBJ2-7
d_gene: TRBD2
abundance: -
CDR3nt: TGTGCCAGCAGTCGGGGGGGGCCCCGCGAGCAGTACTTC
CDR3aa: CASSRGGPREQYF

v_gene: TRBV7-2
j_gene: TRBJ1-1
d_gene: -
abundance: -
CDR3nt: TGTGCCAGCAGCTACACCGGGACGGTAAACACTGAAGCTTTCTTT
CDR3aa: CASSYTGTVNTEAFF

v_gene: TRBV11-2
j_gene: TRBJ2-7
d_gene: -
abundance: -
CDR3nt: TGTGCCAGCAGCTTATGGTTACGTCCCAACGAGCAGTACTTC
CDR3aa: CASSLWLRPNEQYF

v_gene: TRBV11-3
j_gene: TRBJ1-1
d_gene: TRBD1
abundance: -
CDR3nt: TGTGCCAGCAGCTCGTTAGGGACAGCAAGCGAAGCTTTCTTT
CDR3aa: CASSSLGTASEAFF

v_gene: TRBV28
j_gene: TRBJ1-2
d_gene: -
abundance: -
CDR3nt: TGTGCCAGCAGTTTATCCCCGGCAGGGGTTGGCTACACCTTC
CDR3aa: CASSLSPAGVGYTF

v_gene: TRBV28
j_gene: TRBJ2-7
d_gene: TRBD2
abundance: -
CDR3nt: TGTGCCAGCAGTCGACGGACTAGCGGGATCTACGAGCAGTACTTC
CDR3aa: CASSRRTSGIYEQYF

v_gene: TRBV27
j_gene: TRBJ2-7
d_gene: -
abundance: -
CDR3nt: TGTGCCAGCAGTTTCTCCGAAGTTTACGAGCAGTACTTC
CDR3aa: CASSFSEVYEQYF

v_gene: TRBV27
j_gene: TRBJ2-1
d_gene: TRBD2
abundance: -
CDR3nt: TGTGCCAGCGTCCCCACTAGCGGATTATACAATGAGCAGTTCTTC
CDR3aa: CASVPTSGLYNEQFF

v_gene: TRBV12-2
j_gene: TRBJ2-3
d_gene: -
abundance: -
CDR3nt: TGTGCAAGTCGCTTAGTCGGGCTAGCGGGAAACTCAGATACGCAGTATTTT
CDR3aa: CASRLVGLAGNSDTQYF

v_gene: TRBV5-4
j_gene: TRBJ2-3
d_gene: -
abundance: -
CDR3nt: TGTGCCAGCAGCTTGCCTTCAGATACGCAGTATTTT
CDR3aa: CASSLPSDTQYF

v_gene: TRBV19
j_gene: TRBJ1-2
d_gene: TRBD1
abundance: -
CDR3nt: TGTGCCAGTAGTCCTTCGACAGGGCCCTATGGCTACACCTTC
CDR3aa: CASSPSTGPYGYTF

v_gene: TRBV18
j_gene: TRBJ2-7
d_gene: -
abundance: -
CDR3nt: TGTGCCAGCTCACCACCCGGTCTCAGGGACGAGCAGTACTTC
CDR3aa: CASSPPGLRDEQYF

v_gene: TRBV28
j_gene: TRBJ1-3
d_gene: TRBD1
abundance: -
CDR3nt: TGTGCCAGCCGCCTGACAGGGCTGGGAAACACCATATATTTT
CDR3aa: CASRLTGLGNTIYF

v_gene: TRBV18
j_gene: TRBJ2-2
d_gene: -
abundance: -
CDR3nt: TGTGCCAGCTCACCTGGTGCGCCCTCGAACACCGGGGAGCTGTTTTTT
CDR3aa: CASSPGAPSNTGELFF

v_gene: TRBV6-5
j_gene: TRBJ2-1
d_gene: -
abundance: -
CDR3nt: TGTGCCAGCAGTCCGCCTAACAATGAGCAGTTCTTC
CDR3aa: CASSPPNNEQFF

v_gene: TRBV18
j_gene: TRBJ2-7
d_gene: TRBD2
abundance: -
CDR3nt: TGTGCCAGCTCACCACCATCCAGGGAGGGCGAGCAGTACTTC
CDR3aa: CASSPPSREGEQYF

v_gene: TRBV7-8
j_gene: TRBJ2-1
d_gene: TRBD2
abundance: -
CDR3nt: TGTGCCAGCAGCCTGAGGACTAGCGGCTACGATGAGCAGTTCTTC
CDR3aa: CASSLRTSGYDEQFF

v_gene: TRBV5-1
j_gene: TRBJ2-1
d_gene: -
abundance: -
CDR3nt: TGCGCCAGCAGCCTCCGGGACCTTGCGGATGAGCAGTTCTTC
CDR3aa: CASSLRDLADEQFF

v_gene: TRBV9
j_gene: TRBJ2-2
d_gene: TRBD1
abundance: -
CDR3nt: TGTGCCAGCAGCGCAAGGACAGGGGTGGACACCGGGGAGCTGTTTTTT
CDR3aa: CASSARTGVDTGELFF

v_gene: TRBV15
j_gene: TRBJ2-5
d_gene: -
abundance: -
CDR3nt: TGTGCCACCAGCAGAGATCGCGCTGGGGGGGAGACCCAGTACTTC
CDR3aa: CATSRDRAGGETQYF

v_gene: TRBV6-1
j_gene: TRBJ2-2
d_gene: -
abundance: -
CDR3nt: TGTGCCAGCAGTGAAGCGGCGTGGGGTTTGAGACCCGGGGAGCTGTTTTTT
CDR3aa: CASSEAAWGLRPGELFF